Listed below are T cell receptor beta chains from one sample, sequenced in a study of blood T cell repertoires in COVID-19. Clones were sequenced by immunoSEQ multiplex PCR, and TCRdb holds only the in-frame ones, with some missing. The data hold 300,000 to 350,000 clones, with approximately 85% observed a single time. The sequencing input was PBMCs or T cells enriched from blood (not recorded which). All receptors derive from a man aged 25-45 years who had recovered from COVID-19. Both conserved end residues are part of each CDR3. Fields, in order: J gene, D gene, V gene, clone size, CDR3 protein, CDR3 DNA. A D gene is named only where the DNA matches it firmly. Clone size appears in some rows only: once, few, many, or a class for an expanded clone.

J gene: TRBJ2-1; D gene: TRBD2; V gene: TRBV27; clone size: NA; CDR3 protein: CASSRGGGGAHNEQFF; CDR3 DNA: TGTGCCAGCAGTCGGGGTGGCGGGGGGGCCCACAATGAGCAGTTCTTC
J gene: TRBJ1-4; D gene: NA; V gene: TRBV3-1/TRBV3-2; clone size: NA; CDR3 protein: CASSHLYGHREEKLFF; CDR3 DNA: TGTGCCAGCAGCCATCTTTACGGACACCGAGAGGAAAAACTGTTTTTT
J gene: TRBJ2-2; D gene: NA; V gene: TRBV4-1; clone size: NA; CDR3 protein: CASSLPGFRTTPGELFF; CDR3 DNA: TGCGCCAGCAGCCTGCCGGGATTCAGAACGACCCCCGGGGAGCTGTTTTTT
J gene: TRBJ2-1; D gene: NA; V gene: TRBV10-2; clone size: NA; CDR3 protein: CASSERLVGYEQFF; CDR3 DNA: TGCGCCAGCAGTGAGCGGCTAGTAGGCTATGAGCAGTTCTTC
J gene: TRBJ1-2; D gene: NA; V gene: TRBV11-1; clone size: NA; CDR3 protein: CASSSNRALGRGYTF; CDR3 DNA: TGTGCCAGCAGCTCCAACAGGGCCCTCGGGCGTGGCTACACCTTC
J gene: TRBJ2-2; D gene: NA; V gene: TRBV7-9; clone size: NA; CDR3 protein: CASRDWVGTGELFF; CDR3 DNA: TGTGCCAGCAGGGACTGGGTAGGCACCGGGGAGCTGTTTTTT
J gene: TRBJ2-5; D gene: TRBD2; V gene: TRBV7-3; clone size: NA; CDR3 protein: CASSPGASGQETQYF; CDR3 DNA: TGTGCCAGCAGTCCCGGGGCTAGCGGACAAGAGACCCAGTACTTC
J gene: TRBJ2-7; D gene: NA; V gene: TRBV10-1; clone size: once; CDR3 protein: CASSFGGSDYEQYF; CDR3 DNA: TGCGCCAGCAGCTTCGGGGGTAGCGATTACGAGCAGTACTTC
J gene: TRBJ1-6; D gene: TRBD1; V gene: TRBV18; clone size: once; CDR3 protein: CASSPGQGANSPLHF; CDR3 DNA: TGTGCCAGCTCACCGGGACAGGGGGCCAATTCACCCCTCCACTTT
J gene: TRBJ2-7; D gene: TRBD2; V gene: TRBV23-1; clone size: NA; CDR3 protein: CASSQPERTSGGRKVYEQYF; CDR3 DNA: TGCGCCAGCAGTCAACCTGAACGGACTAGCGGGGGCCGCAAGGTATACGAGCAGTACTTC
J gene: TRBJ2-7; D gene: TRBD2; V gene: TRBV18; clone size: NA; CDR3 protein: CASSPPSGGAYEQYF; CDR3 DNA: TGTGCCAGCTCACCACCGAGCGGGGGGGCTTACGAGCAGTACTTC
J gene: TRBJ1-2; D gene: TRBD1; V gene: TRBV19; clone size: once; CDR3 protein: CASSPMGQYDGYTF; CDR3 DNA: TGTGCCAGTAGCCCCATGGGACAGTATGATGGCTACACCTTC
J gene: TRBJ1-5; D gene: NA; V gene: TRBV6-5; clone size: NA; CDR3 protein: CAGAYFKGNQPQHF; CDR3 DNA: TGTGCCGGGGCTTATTTTAAGGGGAATCAGCCCCAGCATTTT
J gene: TRBJ1-4; D gene: TRBD1; V gene: TRBV7-9; clone size: NA; CDR3 protein: CASSPTTGGVEKLFF; CDR3 DNA: TGTGCCAGCAGCCCCACGACAGGGGGCGTTGAAAAACTGTTTTTT
J gene: TRBJ1-4; D gene: TRBD1; V gene: TRBV30; clone size: NA; CDR3 protein: CAWSANLGTATNEKLFF; CDR3 DNA: TGTGCCTGGAGTGCAAACCTAGGGACAGCAACTAATGAAAAACTGTTTTTT
J gene: TRBJ1-1; D gene: NA; V gene: TRBV5-1; clone size: NA; CDR3 protein: CASSFRDTENTEAFF; CDR3 DNA: TGCGCCAGCAGCTTCCGGGACACCGAGAACACTGAAGCTTTCTTT
J gene: TRBJ2-7; D gene: TRBD1; V gene: TRBV9; clone size: few; CDR3 protein: CASSVEGQATYEQYF; CDR3 DNA: TGTGCCAGCAGCGTAGAGGGACAGGCGACCTACGAGCAGTACTTC
J gene: TRBJ2-5; D gene: TRBD1; V gene: TRBV29-1; clone size: once; CDR3 protein: CSGTVGQGNRETQYF; CDR3 DNA: TGCAGCGGAACGGTGGGACAGGGGAACAGGGAGACCCAGTACTTC
J gene: TRBJ1-1; D gene: TRBD1; V gene: TRBV19; clone size: once; CDR3 protein: CASSGYKGQANTEAFF; CDR3 DNA: TGTGCCAGTAGTGGGTACAAGGGACAGGCGAACACTGAAGCTTTCTTT
J gene: TRBJ2-2; D gene: NA; V gene: TRBV10-2; clone size: NA; CDR3 protein: CASGRTGNTGELFF; CDR3 DNA: TGCGCCAGCGGGAGGACGGGGAACACCGGGGAGCTGTTTTTT
J gene: TRBJ2-2; D gene: NA; V gene: TRBV7-2; clone size: NA; CDR3 protein: CASSQSRGRAGELFF; CDR3 DNA: TGTGCCAGCAGCCAGTCCAGGGGAAGGGCCGGGGAGCTGTTTTTT
J gene: TRBJ1-2; D gene: TRBD1; V gene: TRBV27; clone size: NA; CDR3 protein: CASRSGGLDGYTF; CDR3 DNA: TGTGCCAGCAGGTCAGGGGGCTTAGATGGCTACACCTTC
J gene: TRBJ1-1; D gene: NA; V gene: TRBV5-1; clone size: once; CDR3 protein: CASTPSLGGNTEAFF; CDR3 DNA: TGCGCCAGCACCCCGAGTCTGGGGGGGAACACTGAAGCTTTCTTT
J gene: TRBJ1-6; D gene: NA; V gene: TRBV11-2; clone size: NA; CDR3 protein: CASRSEWYNSPLHF; CDR3 DNA: TGTGCCAGCAGGTCGGAGTGGTATAATTCACCCCTCCACTTT
J gene: TRBJ2-1; D gene: TRBD2; V gene: TRBV5-1; clone size: NA; CDR3 protein: CASSLKTSDRGEQFF; CDR3 DNA: TGCGCCAGCAGCTTGAAGACTAGCGACCGGGGCGAGCAGTTCTTC
J gene: TRBJ2-5; D gene: TRBD2; V gene: TRBV7-9; clone size: NA; CDR3 protein: CASSPYSLAGVETQYF; CDR3 DNA: TGTGCCAGCAGCCCCTACTCACTAGCGGGGGTGGAGACCCAGTACTTC
J gene: TRBJ2-1; D gene: NA; V gene: TRBV7-9; clone size: NA; CDR3 protein: CASSLGATDEQFF; CDR3 DNA: TGTGCCAGCAGCTTAGGGGCTACCGATGAGCAGTTCTTC
J gene: TRBJ2-6; D gene: NA; V gene: TRBV29-1; clone size: NA; CDR3 protein: CSVGQGSGANVLTF; CDR3 DNA: TGCAGCGTTGGGCAGGGGTCTGGGGCCAACGTCCTGACTTTC
J gene: TRBJ1-2; D gene: NA; V gene: TRBV5-1; clone size: NA; CDR3 protein: CASSSGGTVNYGYTF; CDR3 DNA: TGCGCCAGCAGCTCGGGGGGGACGGTTAACTATGGCTACACCTTC
J gene: TRBJ1-1; D gene: NA; V gene: TRBV5-1; clone size: NA; CDR3 protein: CASSLARVNTEAFF; CDR3 DNA: TGCGCCAGCAGCTTGGCAAGAGTGAACACTGAAGCTTTCTTT
J gene: TRBJ1-2; D gene: NA; V gene: TRBV9; clone size: NA; CDR3 protein: CASIGERGGYTF; CDR3 DNA: TGTGCCAGCATCGGAGAGCGGGGCGGCTACACCTTC
J gene: TRBJ1-6; D gene: TRBD1; V gene: TRBV3-1/TRBV3-2; clone size: NA; CDR3 protein: CASSQGTGFSSPLHF; CDR3 DNA: TGTGCCAGCAGCCAAGGGACAGGCTTTAGTTCACCCCTCCACTTT